By frequency, the clone carrying this T cell receptor (beta chain) is medium-sized. Its target is unknown. The sample is drawn from a study of CXCR3-negative and CXCR3-positive naive CD8 T cells. Study results and caveats: Naive subsets had comparable surface CD5, so TRB CDR3 properties gauged TCR strength.

The authors prepared UMI-labeled TRB cDNA libraries by 5' RACE. TCRdb reprocessed the 5' RACE reads, with one entry per CDR3 protein and no DNA. The sample table sets out 8,000 or so distinct CDR3 sequences. Input material: naive CXCR3- CD8+ T cells from blood. Subset indicated: CD45RO-CCR7+CD27+CD95- naive CD8+ T cells lacking CXCR3 (TNR3-). The sequence was obtained from a human donor in good health. Some clones in this sample may be carry-over from other donors' samples.

The CDR3 region is CASSLASGEGADTQYF. The J gene is TRBJ2-3, the V gene TRBV11-3; the TCRdb call, TRBD1, lacks DNA for checking. Germline loops: CDR1 SGHNT, CDR2 YENEEA. This CDR3 has 16 amino acids.